Given below is one T cell receptor beta chain in context. In the authors' workflow: Using reference gene primer amplification, nucleated cell counts were estimated. Clones were read by immunoSEQ multiplex PCR, and TCRdb kept only the in-frame ones, dropping some. That table supplies the V and J calls and clone size; D and trimming were determined from the DNA. The data hold about 190,000 clones, with 88% observed a single time. This record comes from a study of blood T cell repertoires in COVID-19. Study overall: Samples representing acute and convalescent COVID-19 were sourced from the United States, Italy and Spain. PBMCs, B-cell-depleted T cells, or T cells provided the cDNA or gDNA that made up the material.

The TCR originated in a young man with active or convalescent COVID-19. Sequenced material: peripheral blood.

CDR3 in DNA: TGTGCCAGTAGTATCGGGTTTGTAGCGGGAGGCAGGAATGAGCAGTTCTTC. Residues: CASSIGFVAGGRNEQFF. The J gene is TRBJ2-1, the V gene TRBV19, with 10 bases that match TRBD2. V shed 3 bases and J 7 bases; nucleotides not matched to a gene: 12. The CDR3 is 17 amino acids. In germline, CDR1 is LNHDA, CDR2 SQIVND (reference sequence).